A single sample gave rise to the 4 T cell receptor beta chains below, sequenced in a study of beta chain features in type 1 diabetes. As every portion of the isolated RNA was reverse transcribed, the sequencing read expressed TCRB transcripts. Repertoires were generated with immunoSEQ multiplex PCR, while TCRdb's copy carries only in-frame clones and drops some. The table shows around 300,000 clones, with approximately 8% occurring only once. Input material: central memory CD4+ T cells from blood. These TCRs come from a young woman in good health.

The V gene is TRBV12-5, the J gene TRBJ2-3, with D perhaps TRBD1 or TRBD2 (7 bases each). Per germline, CDR1 LGHNT and CDR2 FRNRAP. V lost 5 bases, J lost 1 base, and 13 bases lay in between. CDR3 length equals 15 residues. CDR3: CASGQGGPGTDTQYF. The CDR3 DNA follows: TGTGCTAGTGGTCAGGGGGGGCCTGGCACAGATACGCAGTATTTT.

The rearrangement joins TRBV29-1 to TRBJ2-5; tentatively, D is TRBD2 (5 bases). The V gene's germline CDR1 is SQVTM and CDR2 ANQGSEA. Trimming removed 6 bases from V and 3 bases from J, with 11 bases in between. The CDR3 is 12 amino acids. The CDR3 region is CSVTYGEETQYF. CDR3 sequence (DNA): TGCAGCGTGACTTACGGGGAAGAGACCCAGTACTTC.

This clone was observed a handful of times. The rearrangement uses TRBV5-1 and TRBJ2-3; 8 nucleotides agree with TRBD1. This CDR3 region has 16 residues. With V trimmed by 1 base and J by 2 bases, 6 bases remained unmatched. CDR1 is SGHRS, CDR2 YFSETQ, per germline. The CDR3 spells CASSLNRDRITDTQYF. Written as DNA, the CDR3 is TGCGCCAGCAGCTTGAACCGGGACAGGATCACAGATACGCAGTATTTT.

V gene TRBV29-1 combines with J gene TRBJ1-2, with TRBD1 matching over 10 bases. The germline V gene encodes CDR1 SQVTM and CDR2 ANQGSEA. CDR3 length: 13 residues. V was pared by 1 base and J by 7 bases, with 3 bases of the junction left unmatched. The CDR3 here is CSVEGQGASGYTF. Here the CDR3 DNA reads TGCAGCGTTGAAGGACAGGGGGCGAGTGGCTACACCTTC. Based on the CDR3 plus reference TRBV29-1 and TRBJ1-2, the full variable domain is SAVISQKPSRDICQRGTSLTIQCQVDSQVTMMFWYRQQPGQSLTLIATANQGSEATYESGFVIDKFPISRPNLTFSTLTVSNMSPEDSSIYLCSVEGQGASGYTFGSGTRLTVV.